A single sample is the source of the 8 T cell receptor beta chains below, sequenced in a study of shared clonotypes between healthy human individuals. The assay was immunoSEQ multiplex PCR, and TCRdb's table has in-frame clones only and misses some. The data hold 1 million to 1.2 million clones, with about 72% observed a single time. Sequenced sample: memory CD4+ T cells from PBMCs. Subset of the sample: CD45RA-negative fraction. The origin of the receptors is a man between 18 and 35 years old in good health. Some clones in this sample may be carry-over from other donors' samples.

This clone has only a few counts. V gene TRBV5-1 combines with J gene TRBJ1-2, with D perhaps matching TRBD1 (6 bases). The CDR3 is made up of 15 amino acids. Trimming removed 3 bases from V and 1 base from J, with 13 bases in between. Germline CDR1 is SGHRS and CDR2 is YFSETQ. CDR3 sequence reads: CASSSGQSRNYGYTF. In DNA form, the CDR3 reads TGCGCCAGCAGCTCCGGACAGAGCCGTAACTATGGCTACACCTTC. Variable domain in full (rest from reference TRBV5-1 and TRBJ1-2): KAGVTQTPRYLIKTRGQQVTLSCSPISGHRSVSWYQQTPGQGLQFLFEYFSETQRNKGNFPGRFSGRQFSNSRSEMNVSTLELGDSALYLCASSSGQSRNYGYTFGSGTRLTVV.

In DNA form, the CDR3 reads TGTGCCTGGAGTCGTACAACGACAGGGCTCGAGCAGTACTTC. Its protein is CAWSRTTTGLEQYF. The V gene is TRBV30, the J gene TRBJ2-5, with TRBD1 matching 7 bases. Matching the DNA end better, TRBJ2-7 makes the J call doubtful. This CDR3 region has 14 residues. Germline CDR1 is GTSNPN and CDR2 is SVGIG (reference sequence).

This clone was picked up one time. The chain uses TRBV7-8 and TRBJ2-3; 7 bases fit TRBD2. The CDR3 consists of 16 residues. The ends lost 2 bases at V and 3 bases at J; junction bases unmatched: 8. CDR1 and CDR2 (germline): SGHVS, FQNEAQ. CDR3 sequence: CASSLSQAGVTDTQYF. The CDR3 DNA reads as TGTGCCAGCAGCTTATCCCAGGCGGGAGTTACAGATACGCAGTATTTT.

The chain uses TRBV28 and TRBJ2-5; D possibly corresponds to TRBD2 (5 bases). Germline V CDR1 and CDR2: MDHEN, SYDVKM. The ends were cut back, 5 bases at V and 4 bases at J, with 17 bases in the middle. This CDR3 is built from 15 residues. The CDR3 loop is CASSQLGRVLETQYF. The CDR3 DNA is TGTGCCAGCAGTCAACTAGGACGGGTCTTAGAGACCCAGTACTTC.

The chain links TRBV30 to TRBJ2-5; no firm D call. The germline gives CDR1 GTSNPN, CDR2 SVGIG (reference sequence). V lost 3 bases to trimming and J lost 10 bases, with 12 bases between them. This CDR3 has 11 amino acids. Here the CDR3 DNA reads TGTGCCTGGAGAGCCGGAGCGAGCCAGTACTTC. Translation: CAWRAGASQYF.

The chain recombines TRBV27 with TRBJ2-5; D gene unclear. CDR1 is MNHEY, CDR2 SMNVEV, per germline (reference sequence). The V end lost 6 bases, the J end lost 7 bases, and 15 bases lay between the germline ends. The CDR3 has 13 residues. This CDR3 reads CASRALGIGTQYF. The CDR3 coding sequence is TGTGCCAGCAGGGCGCTTGGGATAGGGACCCAGTACTTC.

The chain employs TRBV5-1 and TRBJ1-2; D remains unclear. This CDR3 comprises 14 residues. Trimming shortened V by 1 base and J by 7 bases, and 14 bases separated the two germline ends. Germline CDR1 and CDR2: SGHRS and YFSETQ. CDR3 in amino acids: CASSLNLRIVGYTF. CDR3 bases: TGCGCCAGCAGCTTGAACTTGCGTATAGTTGGCTACACCTTC. Supplemented by reference TRBV5-1 and TRBJ1-2, the full variable domain reads KAGVTQTPRYLIKTRGQQVTLSCSPISGHRSVSWYQQTPGQGLQFLFEYFSETQRNKGNFPGRFSGRQFSNSRSEMNVSTLELGDSALYLCASSLNLRIVGYTFGSGTRLTVV.

The chain joins TRBV6-5 to TRBJ2-7; D possibly corresponds to TRBD2 (6 bases). This CDR3 region has 14 residues. V lost 6 bases and J 6 bases, leaving 18 bases between the germline ends. Germline V lookup: CDR1 MNHEY, CDR2 SVGAGI. The CDR3 spells CASSNGYSRGEQYF. The CDR3 coding sequence is TGTGCCAGCAGCAACGGGTATTCGCGGGGCGAGCAGTACTTC.